This T cell receptor beta chain was observed in a study of shared T cell receptors in the human thymus. Some clones are missing from TCRdb's copy, which holds only in-frame ones; the method was immunoSEQ multiplex PCR. The data hold about 660,000 clones, with roughly 90% observed a single time. CDR3 length: 15 residues. Trimming took 3 bases from V and 5 from J; bases not matched to a gene: 9. CDR1 and CDR2 (germline): LGHNA, YSLEER. The same data also contributed to another study, on human thymus T cells. That report adds: Resections obtained during corrective heart surgery supplied the thymus tissue.

The origin of this receptor is a boy under three years old with a congenital heart defect. The chain combines TRBV4-3 with TRBJ2-5; 7 nucleotides line up with TRBD2. The sample comprised thymocytes. Here the CDR3 DNA reads TGCGCCAGCAGCCATAGGCGGGAGCAGCGGGAGACCCAGTACTTC. This encodes CASSHRREQRETQYF.